What follows describes a single T cell receptor beta chain. Its antigen is undetermined. At one of its ends the junction is not consistent with the germline gene, which may arise from a read error. Treatment specified: approximately 9-day PBMC culture with coronavirus spike peptide pools or control peptides (ViraFEST assay). These data originate in a study of vaccination and CD4 T cells after COVID-19. Once obtained from cultured CD4+ T cells, the DNA was sequenced using the Oncomine TCR Beta short-read assay. TCRdb ran MiXCR on the PCR reads and lists one entry per CDR3 protein. The sample carries 17,000 or so distinct CDR3 sequences, more than 45% recorded once. Germline V CDR1 and CDR2: SGHDT, YYEEEE. The CDR3 loop spans 13 amino acids.

This chain connects TRBV5-6 to TRBJ2-7; TRBD1 aligns across 8 bases. Sequencing was performed on CD4+ T cells from blood, cultured in vitro. The receptor comes from a human donor who had recovered from COVID-19. The CDR3, as DNA: TGCGCCAGCAGCGTACAGGGGGATTACGAGCAGTACTTC. Amino acids: CASSVQGDYEQYF.